This TCR beta chain was recovered during a study of brain T cells in children with intractable seizures (dated by TCRdb to about 2021). About the study as a whole: Resected brain tissue from roughly 50 pediatric epilepsy surgery cases was first screened for immune gene transcripts using a NanoString immunology panel. Of the roughly 12 selected surgery cases, pre-surgery blood was also sequenced for eight, so four had brain tissue only.

The immunoSEQ assay was used to generate TCR beta chain sequences from genomic DNA. The published analysis was carried out like this. Any CDR3 sequence that did not begin with the conserved framework cysteine at position 104 was removed by hand. To get clonality, the normalized Shannon's Diversity Index was subtracted from one, giving values from 0 (maximal diversity) to 1 (oligoclonal). Differences in the frequency of the same CDR3 between samples, such as brain versus blood, were assessed with chi-squared comparison-of-proportions tests. Public clonotypes were identified through searches of immuneACCESS, and similarity to known antiviral clonotypes was evaluated with the VDJdb browser. Sourced from immuneACCESS, this table was stored by TCRdb with only in-frame sequences that have V and J called. A share of the clones is absent; for the studies checked, an unresolved V gene accounts for under half, and the remainder has no known explanation. V, J and clone size derive from that table, while D and trimming were established from the DNA sequence. Here the sample has approximately 110,000 clones; roughly 92% occur a single time. 3.5% to 4% of the sample rests with the top ten.

The germline V gene specifies SGDLS as CDR1 and YYNGEE as CDR2. Unmatched junction bases come to 6, with V trimmed by 0 bases and J by 4 bases. Its CDR3 holds 15 amino acids, cysteine through phenylalanine. CDR3 DNA only is kept here, 45 bases in frame from base 1. Broader findings and caveats from the paper: Because pre- and post-surgery blood were sequenced to different depths, clones absent from the pre-surgery sample may reflect undersampling. The patients' HCMV serostatus was not known, and viral specificity was inferred solely from CDR3 sequence similarity.

Remarks on this clone: The specificity of this receptor is unknown. Base qualities are missing; no much larger clone stands one base away.

Per the publication, the time point label means: resected brain tissue, or blood drawn just prior to surgery. The surgery cases showing the highest brain T cell transcript signatures were chosen for TCR beta chain sequencing of brain tissue and, when available, of blood. Prior to surgery, the patients had been treated with at least one anti-epileptic drug. The TCR-sequenced patients were children whose drug-resistant epilepsy was caused by tuberous sclerosis complex, focal cortical dysplasia, Rasmussen encephalitis or hemimegalencephaly. The blood samples were collected right before the epilepsy surgery. Bulk genomic DNA was extracted from unsorted brain tissue and whole blood with the Monarch genomic DNA purification kit.

Here the sequenced sample was peripheral blood, taken at surgery. The clonotype comes from a boy younger than two with hemimegalencephaly and intractable seizures. The chain joins TRBV9 to TRBJ1-2; 7 of the junction bases match TRBD1. The nucleotide sequence reads TGTGCCAGCAGCGTAGCGGCAGGGGGTCGCTATGGCTACACCTTC. Translated, this is CASSVAAGGRYGYTF.